This TCR beta chain was observed in a study of human T cells and chemical hapten exposure. Study at large: Upper inner arm skin measuring approximately 2 cm by approximately 2 cm received 2% DPC for sensitization.

This clonotype was recorded a few times. What it recognizes is unknown. Time point defined: pre-sensitization, week 0. The treatment was: therapeutic diphenylcyclopropenone sensitization with weekly scalp DPC. Study outcomes and limitations: PT1 expanded TCR counts correlated positively with patch test score.

The library labeled individual cDNA molecules by adding unique molecular identifiers to them. From the RACE reads, TCRdb called clonotypes with MiXCR, one entry per CDR3 protein. The table shows 300,000 to 400,000 distinct CDR3 sequences, with more than 4.5% occurring only once. The source material was whole blood, sampled in connection with sensitization to the hapten diphenylcyclopropenone (DPC). This receptor was identified in a woman aged 45 to 65 with alopecia areata. Some clones in this sample may be carry-over from other donors' samples.

CDR3 residues: CASSGTGGDTGELFF. CDR3 bases: TGTGCCAGCAGTGGAACAGGGGGTGACACCGGGGAGCTGTTTTTT. The V gene is TRBV6-2 or TRBV6-3, the J gene TRBJ2-2, with 8 bases fitting TRBD1. The CDR3 contains 15 residues. CDR1 is MNHEY and CDR2 is SVGEGT in the germline V gene. With 5 bases clipped from V and 3 bases from J, the junction kept 5 bases outside the gene matches.